Given below is one T cell receptor (beta chain) in context. This CDR3 contains 16 residues. The V gene's germline CDR1 is SNHLY and CDR2 FYNNEI. Trimming at V came to 7 bases and at J to 3 bases, leaving 9 bases not matched to a gene. The sample originates from a study of blood T cells in healthy people across ages. With a J-beta primer mix and a sample-barcoded 5' primer, a second PCR ran roughly 6 to 12 cycles. TCRdb reanalysed the 5' RACE reads using MiXCR and keeps one entry per CDR3 protein. The table records hundreds of thousands of distinct CDR3 sequences, approximately 25% of them present only once. A further study also used this sample, focusing on T cells of mothers and their children.

The source of this sequence is a boy aged 5-17 years in good health. The sample consisted of blood. This chain joins TRBV2 and TRBJ1-5; 10 bases map to TRBD1. CDR3 residues: CASTPSGTGANQPQHF. As DNA, the CDR3 is TGTGCCAGCACTCCGTCCGGGACAGGGGCCAATCAGCCCCAGCATTTT.